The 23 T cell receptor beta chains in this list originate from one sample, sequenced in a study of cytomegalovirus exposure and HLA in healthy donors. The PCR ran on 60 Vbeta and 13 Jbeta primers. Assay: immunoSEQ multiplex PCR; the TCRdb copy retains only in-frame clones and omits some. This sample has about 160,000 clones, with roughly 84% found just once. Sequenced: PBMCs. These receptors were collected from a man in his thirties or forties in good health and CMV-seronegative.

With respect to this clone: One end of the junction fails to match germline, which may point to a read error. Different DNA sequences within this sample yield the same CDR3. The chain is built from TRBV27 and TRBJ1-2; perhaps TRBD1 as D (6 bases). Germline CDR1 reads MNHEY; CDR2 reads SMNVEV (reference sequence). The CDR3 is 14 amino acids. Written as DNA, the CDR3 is TGTGCTAGCAGAGAACAGGGCACGGACTATGGCTACACCTTC. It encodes CASREQGTDYGYTF.

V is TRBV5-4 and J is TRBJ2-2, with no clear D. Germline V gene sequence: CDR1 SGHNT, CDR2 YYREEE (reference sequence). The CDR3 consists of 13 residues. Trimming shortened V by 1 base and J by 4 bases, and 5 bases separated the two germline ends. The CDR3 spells CASSLSRTGELFF. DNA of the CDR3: TGTGCCAGCAGCTTGTCTCGCACCGGGGAGCTGTTTTTT.

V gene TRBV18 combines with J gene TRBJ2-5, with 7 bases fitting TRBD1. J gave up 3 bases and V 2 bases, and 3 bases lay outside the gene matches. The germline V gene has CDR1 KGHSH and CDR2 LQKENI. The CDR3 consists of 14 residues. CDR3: CASSPDRVKETQYF. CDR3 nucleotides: TGTGCCAGCTCACCAGACAGGGTTAAAGAGACCCAGTACTTC.

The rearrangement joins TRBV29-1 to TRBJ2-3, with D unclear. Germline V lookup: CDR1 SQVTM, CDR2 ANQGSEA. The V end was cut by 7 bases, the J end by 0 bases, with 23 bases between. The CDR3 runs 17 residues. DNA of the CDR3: TGCAGCGCTCGCCCGCGGATTGGAAACCCTAGCACAGATACGCAGTATTTT. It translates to CSARPRIGNPSTDTQYF.

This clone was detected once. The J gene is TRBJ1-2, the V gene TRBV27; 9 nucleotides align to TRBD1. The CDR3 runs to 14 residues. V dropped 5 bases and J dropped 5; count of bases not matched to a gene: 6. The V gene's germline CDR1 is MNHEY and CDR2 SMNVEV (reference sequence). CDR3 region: CASSADRGGYGYTF. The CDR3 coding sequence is TGTGCCAGCAGTGCGGACAGGGGTGGGTATGGCTACACCTTC.

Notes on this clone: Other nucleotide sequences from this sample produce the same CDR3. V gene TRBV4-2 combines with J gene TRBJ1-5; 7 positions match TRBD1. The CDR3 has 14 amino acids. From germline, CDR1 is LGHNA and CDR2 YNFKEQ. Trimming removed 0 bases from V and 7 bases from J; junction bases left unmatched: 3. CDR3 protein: CASSQDRGHQPQHF. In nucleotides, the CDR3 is TGTGCCAGCAGCCAAGATAGGGGGCACCAGCCCCAGCATTTT.

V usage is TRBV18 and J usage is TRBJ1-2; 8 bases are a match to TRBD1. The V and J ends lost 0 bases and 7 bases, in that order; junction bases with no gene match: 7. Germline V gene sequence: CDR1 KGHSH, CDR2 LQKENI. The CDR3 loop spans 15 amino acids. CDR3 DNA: TGTGCCAGCTCACCACCCGTCGGACAGGGACGTGGCTACACCTTC. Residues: CASSPPVGQGRGYTF.

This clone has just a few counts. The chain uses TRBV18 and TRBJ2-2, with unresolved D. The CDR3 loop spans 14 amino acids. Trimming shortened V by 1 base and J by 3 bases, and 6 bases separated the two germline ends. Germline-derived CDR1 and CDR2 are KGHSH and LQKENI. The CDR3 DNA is TGTGCCAGCTCACCACTACGGTACACCGGGGAGCTGTTTTTT. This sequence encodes CASSPLRYTGELFF.

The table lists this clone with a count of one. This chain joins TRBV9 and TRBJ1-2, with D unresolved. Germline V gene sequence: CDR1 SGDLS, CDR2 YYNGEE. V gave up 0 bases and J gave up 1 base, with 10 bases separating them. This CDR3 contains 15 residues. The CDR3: CASSVGVQINYGYTF. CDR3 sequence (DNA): TGTGCCAGCAGCGTAGGTGTGCAGATTAACTATGGCTACACCTTC.

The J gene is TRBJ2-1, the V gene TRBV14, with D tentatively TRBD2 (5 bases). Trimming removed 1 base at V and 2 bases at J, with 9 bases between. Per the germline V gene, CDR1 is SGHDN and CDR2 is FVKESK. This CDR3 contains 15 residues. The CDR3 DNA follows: TGTGCCAGCAGCCAAGCGGGGAGCCCCTACAATGAGCAGTTCTTC. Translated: CASSQAGSPYNEQFF.

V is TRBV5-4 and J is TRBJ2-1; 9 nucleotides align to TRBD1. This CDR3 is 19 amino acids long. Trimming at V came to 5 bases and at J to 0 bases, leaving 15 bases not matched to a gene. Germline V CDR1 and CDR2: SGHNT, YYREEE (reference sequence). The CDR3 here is CASSPGQGLRSSSYNEQFF. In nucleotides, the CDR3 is TGTGCCAGCAGTCCGGGACAGGGACTTCGGAGTAGCTCCTACAATGAGCAGTTCTTC.

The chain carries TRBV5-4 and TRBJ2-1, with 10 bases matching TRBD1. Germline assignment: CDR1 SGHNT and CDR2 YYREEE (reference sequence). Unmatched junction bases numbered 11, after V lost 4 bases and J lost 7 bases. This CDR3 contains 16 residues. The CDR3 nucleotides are TGTGCCAGCAGCCCCCCCCGGACAGGGGGGATTAATGAGCAGTTCTTC. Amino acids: CASSPPRTGGINEQFF.

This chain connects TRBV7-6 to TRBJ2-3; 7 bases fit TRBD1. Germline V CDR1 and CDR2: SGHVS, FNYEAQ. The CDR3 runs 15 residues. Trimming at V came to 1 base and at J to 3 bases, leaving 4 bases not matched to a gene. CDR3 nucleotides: TGTGCCAGCAGCTTAGGCAGGGGGATTACAGATACGCAGTATTTT. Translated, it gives CASSLGRGITDTQYF.

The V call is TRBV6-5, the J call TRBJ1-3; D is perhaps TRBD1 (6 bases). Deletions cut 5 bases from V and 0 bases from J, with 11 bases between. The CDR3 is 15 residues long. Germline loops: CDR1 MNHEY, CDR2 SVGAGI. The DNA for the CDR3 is TGTGCCAGCAGTCACAGGGCCTCCTCTGGAAACACCATATATTTT. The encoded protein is CASSHRASSGNTIYF.

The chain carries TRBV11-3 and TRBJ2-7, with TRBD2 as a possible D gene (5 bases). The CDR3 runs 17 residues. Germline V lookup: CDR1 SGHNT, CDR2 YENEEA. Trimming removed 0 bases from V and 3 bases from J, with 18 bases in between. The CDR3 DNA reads TGTGCCAGCAGCTTAGATTCGGACTCCGAAAGGTACTACGAGCAGTACTTC. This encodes CASSLDSDSERYYEQYF.

CDR3 DNA: TGTGCCTGGAGTGTACGCCCCCATGGTAGGAGGGCGGGAGGGGACACCGGGGAGCTGTTTTTT. Its translation is CAWSVRPHGRRAGGDTGELFF. The chain carries TRBV30 and TRBJ2-2, with 9 bases matching TRBD2. Germline V lookup: CDR1 GTSNPN, CDR2 SVGIG (reference sequence). The CDR3 contains 21 residues. The J segment lost 3 bases and the V segment lost 0 bases, leaving 20 bases of the junction unmatched.

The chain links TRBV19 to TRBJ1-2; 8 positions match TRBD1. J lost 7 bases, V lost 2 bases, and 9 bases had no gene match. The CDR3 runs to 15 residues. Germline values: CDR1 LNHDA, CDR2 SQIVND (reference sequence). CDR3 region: CASSITAGQGGGYTF. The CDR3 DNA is TGTGCCAGTAGTATAACAGCAGGACAGGGAGGTGGCTACACCTTC.

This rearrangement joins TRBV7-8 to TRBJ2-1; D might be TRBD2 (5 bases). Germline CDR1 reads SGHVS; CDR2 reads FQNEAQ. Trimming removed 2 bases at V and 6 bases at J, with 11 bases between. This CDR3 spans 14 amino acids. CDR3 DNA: TGTGCCAGCAGCTTAAGCGGATGGGCCAATGAGCAGTTCTTC. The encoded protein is CASSLSGWANEQFF.

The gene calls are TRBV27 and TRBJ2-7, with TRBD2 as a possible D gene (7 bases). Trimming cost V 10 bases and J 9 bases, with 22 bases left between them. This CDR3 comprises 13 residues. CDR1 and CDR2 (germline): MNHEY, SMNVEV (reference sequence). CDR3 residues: CATAALAGAGQYF. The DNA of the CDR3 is TGTGCCACGGCAGCCCTGGCGGGGGCGGGGCAGTACTTC.

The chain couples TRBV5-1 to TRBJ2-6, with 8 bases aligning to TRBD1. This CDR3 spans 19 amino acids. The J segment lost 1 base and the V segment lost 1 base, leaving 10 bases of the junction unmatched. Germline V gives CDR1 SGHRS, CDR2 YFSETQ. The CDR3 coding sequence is TGCGCCAGCAGCTTGTCAGGGGGCGAACCGCGATCTGGGGCCAACGTCCTGACTTTC. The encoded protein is CASSLSGGEPRSGANVLTF. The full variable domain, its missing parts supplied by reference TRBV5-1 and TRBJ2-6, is KAGVTQTPRYLIKTRGQQVTLSCSPISGHRSVSWYQQTPGQGLQFLFEYFSETQRNKGNFPGRFSGRQFSNSRSEMNVSTLELGDSALYLCASSLSGGEPRSGANVLTFGAGSRLTVL.

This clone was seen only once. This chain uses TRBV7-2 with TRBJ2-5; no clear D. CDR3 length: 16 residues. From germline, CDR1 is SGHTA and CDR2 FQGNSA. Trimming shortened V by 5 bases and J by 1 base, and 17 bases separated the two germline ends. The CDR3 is CASSPGRVFSQETQYF. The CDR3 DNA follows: TGTGCCAGCAGCCCCGGCCGGGTGTTCTCCCAAGAGACCCAGTACTTC.

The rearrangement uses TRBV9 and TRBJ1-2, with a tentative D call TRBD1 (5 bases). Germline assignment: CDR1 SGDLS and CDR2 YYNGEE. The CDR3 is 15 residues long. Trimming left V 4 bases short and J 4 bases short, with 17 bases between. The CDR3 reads CASSSRGGTLYGYTF. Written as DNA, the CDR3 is TGTGCCAGCAGCTCACGGGGAGGGACCCTCTATGGCTACACCTTC. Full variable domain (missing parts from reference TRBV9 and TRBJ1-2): DSGVTQTPKHLITATGQRVTLRCSPRSGDLSVYWYQQSLDQGLQFLIQYYNGEERAKGNILERFSAQQFPDLHSELNLSSLELGDSALYFCASSSRGGTLYGYTFGSGTRLTVV.

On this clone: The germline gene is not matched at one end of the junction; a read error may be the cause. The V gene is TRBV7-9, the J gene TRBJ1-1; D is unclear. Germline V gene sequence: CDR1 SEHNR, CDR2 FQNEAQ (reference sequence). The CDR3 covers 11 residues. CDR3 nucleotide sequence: TGTGCCAGCAGCTTAGGTCGCCCCCCGCGCTTT. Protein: CASSLGRPPRF.